This T cell receptor (beta chain) appears in the sequencing data of a study of human T cells and chemical hapten exposure. Whole-study context: The cohort included alopecia areata under or over 50% scalp, totalis and universalis.

Regarding time point: patch test 2, 6 weeks after DPC sensitization. Described treatment: therapeutic diphenylcyclopropenone sensitization with weekly scalp DPC. This CDR3 contains 15 residues. CDR1 SEHNR and CDR2 FQNEAQ come from the germline V gene (reference sequence). Trimming stripped 5 bases from V and 2 bases from J, with 14 bases between. The library labeled individual cDNA molecules by adding unique molecular identifiers to them. Each CDR3 protein is one row after TCRdb ran MiXCR on the RACE reads. The table has over 100,000 distinct CDR3 sequences, about a tenth seen once. The starting material was whole blood, obtained in connection with sensitization to the hapten diphenylcyclopropenone (DPC). The chain is built from TRBV7-9 and TRBJ2-3; D gene uncertain. The receptor was derived from a woman in her 40s with alopecia areata. Some clones in this sample may be carry-over from other donors' samples. The DNA for the CDR3 is TGTGCCAGCAGCCTGAATTCAAGGGCCACAGATACGCAGTATTTT. Its protein is CASSLNSRATDTQYF.